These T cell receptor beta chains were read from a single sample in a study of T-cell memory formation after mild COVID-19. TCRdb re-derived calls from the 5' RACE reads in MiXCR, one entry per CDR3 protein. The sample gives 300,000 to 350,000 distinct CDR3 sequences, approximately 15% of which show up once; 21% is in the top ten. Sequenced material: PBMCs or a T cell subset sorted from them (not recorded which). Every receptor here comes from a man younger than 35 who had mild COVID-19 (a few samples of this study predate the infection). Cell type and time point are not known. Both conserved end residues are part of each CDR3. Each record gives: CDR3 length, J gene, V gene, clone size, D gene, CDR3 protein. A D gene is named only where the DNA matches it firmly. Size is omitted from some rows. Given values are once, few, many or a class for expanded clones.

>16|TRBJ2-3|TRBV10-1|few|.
CASSESAGPPTDTQYF
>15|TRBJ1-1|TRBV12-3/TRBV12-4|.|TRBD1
CASRSTRTGPTEAFF
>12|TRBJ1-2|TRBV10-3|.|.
CAISGIGYGYTF
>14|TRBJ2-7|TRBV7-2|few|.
CASSSTAGSYEQYF
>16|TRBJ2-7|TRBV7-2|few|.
CASSLGGQGRAREQYF
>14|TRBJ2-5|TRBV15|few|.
CATSRDRALETQYF
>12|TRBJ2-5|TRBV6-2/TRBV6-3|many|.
CASSGTEETQYF
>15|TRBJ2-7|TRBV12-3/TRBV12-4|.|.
CASSRGGEGYYEQYF
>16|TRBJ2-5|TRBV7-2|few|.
CASTGPMVGGMETQYF
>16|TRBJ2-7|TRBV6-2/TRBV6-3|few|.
CASSTQEGDGLYEQYF